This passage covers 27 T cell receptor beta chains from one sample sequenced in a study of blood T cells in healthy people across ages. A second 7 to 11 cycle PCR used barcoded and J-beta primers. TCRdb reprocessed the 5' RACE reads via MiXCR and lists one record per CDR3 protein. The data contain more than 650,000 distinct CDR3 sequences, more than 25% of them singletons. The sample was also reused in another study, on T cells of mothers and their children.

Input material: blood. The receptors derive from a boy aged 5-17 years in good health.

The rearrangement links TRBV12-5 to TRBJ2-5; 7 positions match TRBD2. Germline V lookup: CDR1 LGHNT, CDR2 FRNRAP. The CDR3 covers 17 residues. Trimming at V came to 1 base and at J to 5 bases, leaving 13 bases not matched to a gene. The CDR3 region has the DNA TGTGCTAGTGGTTTGGGCCGGGACTACCGTCCAGAGGAGACCCAGTACTTC. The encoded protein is CASGLGRDYRPEETQYF.

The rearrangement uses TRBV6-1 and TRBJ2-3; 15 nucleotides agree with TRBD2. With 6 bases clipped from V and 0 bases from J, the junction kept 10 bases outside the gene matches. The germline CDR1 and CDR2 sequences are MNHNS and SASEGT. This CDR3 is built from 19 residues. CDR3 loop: CASSDLGLAGGPSTDTQYF. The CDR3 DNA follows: TGTGCCAGCAGCGACCTAGGACTAGCGGGGGGGCCTAGCACAGATACGCAGTATTTT.

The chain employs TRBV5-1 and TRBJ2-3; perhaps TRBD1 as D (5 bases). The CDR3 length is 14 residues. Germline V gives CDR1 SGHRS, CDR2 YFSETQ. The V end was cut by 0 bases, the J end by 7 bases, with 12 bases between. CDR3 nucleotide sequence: TGCGCCAGCAGCTTGGACAGGCTTGAAAATACGCAGTATTTT. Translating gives CASSLDRLENTQYF.

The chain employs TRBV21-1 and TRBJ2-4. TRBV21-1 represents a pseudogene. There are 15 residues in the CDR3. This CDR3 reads CASSRRILAKNIQYF. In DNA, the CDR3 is TGTGCCAGCAGCCGACGGATTCTAGCCAAAAACATTCAGTACTTC.

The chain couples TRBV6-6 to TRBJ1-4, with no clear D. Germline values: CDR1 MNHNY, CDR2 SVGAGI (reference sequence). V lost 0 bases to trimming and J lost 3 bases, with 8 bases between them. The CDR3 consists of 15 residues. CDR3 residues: CASSYSGSSNEKLFF. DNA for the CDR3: TGTGCCAGCAGTTACTCGGGCAGCTCTAATGAAAAACTGTTTTTT.

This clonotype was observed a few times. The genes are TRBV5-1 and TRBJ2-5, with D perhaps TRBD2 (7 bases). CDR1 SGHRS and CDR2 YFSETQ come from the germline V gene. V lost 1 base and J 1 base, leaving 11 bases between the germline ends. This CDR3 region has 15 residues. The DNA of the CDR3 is TGCGCCAGCAGCTTGCGTCGGGGGGCCCAAGAGACCCAGTACTTC. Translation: CASSLRRGAQETQYF.

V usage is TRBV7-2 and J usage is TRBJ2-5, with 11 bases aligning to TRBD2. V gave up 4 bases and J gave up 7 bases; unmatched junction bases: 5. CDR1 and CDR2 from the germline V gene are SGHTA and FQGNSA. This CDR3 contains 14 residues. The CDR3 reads CASSWTSGRRTQYF. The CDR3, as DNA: TGTGCCAGCAGCTGGACTAGCGGGCGGAGGACCCAGTACTTC.

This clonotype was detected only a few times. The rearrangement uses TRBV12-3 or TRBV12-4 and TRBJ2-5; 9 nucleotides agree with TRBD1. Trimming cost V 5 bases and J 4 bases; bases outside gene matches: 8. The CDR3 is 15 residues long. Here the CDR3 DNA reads TGTGCCAGCAGTCCGGACAGGGGCGAGGGAGAGACCCAGTACTTC. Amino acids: CASSPDRGEGETQYF.

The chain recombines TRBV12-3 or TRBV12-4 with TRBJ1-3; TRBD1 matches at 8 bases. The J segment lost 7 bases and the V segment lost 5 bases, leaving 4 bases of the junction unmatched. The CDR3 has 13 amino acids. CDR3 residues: CASSPTGANTIYF. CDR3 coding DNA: TGTGCCAGCAGTCCGACAGGGGCGAACACCATATATTTT.

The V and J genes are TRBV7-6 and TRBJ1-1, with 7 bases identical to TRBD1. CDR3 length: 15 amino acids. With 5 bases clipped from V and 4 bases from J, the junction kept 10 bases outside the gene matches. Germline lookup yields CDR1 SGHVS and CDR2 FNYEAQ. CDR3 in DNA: TGTGCCAGCAGCCCCCCCACGACAGGGTCCACTGAAGCTTTCTTT. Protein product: CASSPPTTGSTEAFF.

CDR3 region: CARRDADRAQETQYF. The CDR3 DNA reads as TGTGCCCGTAGAGACGCGGACAGGGCACAAGAGACCCAGTACTTC. This sequence joins TRBV6-4 and TRBJ2-5, with TRBD1 identical over 8 bases. Germline lookup yields CDR1 MRHNA and CDR2 SNTAGT. The V segment lost 11 bases and the J segment 2 bases; nucleotides outside the gene matches: 13. This CDR3 comprises 15 residues.

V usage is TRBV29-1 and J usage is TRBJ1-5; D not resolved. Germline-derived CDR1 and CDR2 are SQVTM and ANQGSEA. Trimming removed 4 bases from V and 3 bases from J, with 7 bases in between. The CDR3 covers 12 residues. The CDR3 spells CSVVGVNQPQHF. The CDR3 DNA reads TGCAGCGTTGTGGGTGTCAATCAGCCCCAGCATTTT.

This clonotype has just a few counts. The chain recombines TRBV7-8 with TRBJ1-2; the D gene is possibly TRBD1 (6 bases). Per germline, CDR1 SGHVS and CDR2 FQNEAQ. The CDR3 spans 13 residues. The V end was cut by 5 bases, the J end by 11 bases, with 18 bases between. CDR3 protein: CASSQGRVVGYTF. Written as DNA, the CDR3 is TGTGCCAGCAGCCAGGGGCGGGTCGTCGGGTACACCTTC.

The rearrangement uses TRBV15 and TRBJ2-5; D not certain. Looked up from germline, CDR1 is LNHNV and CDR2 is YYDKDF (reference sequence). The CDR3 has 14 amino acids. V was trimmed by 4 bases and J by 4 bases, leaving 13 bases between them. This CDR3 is CATSTLILRETQYF. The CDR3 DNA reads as TGTGCCACCAGCACCCTAATCCTTCGAGAGACCCAGTACTTC.

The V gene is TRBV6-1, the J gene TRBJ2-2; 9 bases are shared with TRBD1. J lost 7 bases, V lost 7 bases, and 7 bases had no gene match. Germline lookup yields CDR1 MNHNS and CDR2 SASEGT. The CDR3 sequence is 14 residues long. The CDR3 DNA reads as TGTGCCAGCAATGGACAGGGGTTCGGCGGGGAGCTGTTTTTT. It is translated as CASNGQGFGGELFF.

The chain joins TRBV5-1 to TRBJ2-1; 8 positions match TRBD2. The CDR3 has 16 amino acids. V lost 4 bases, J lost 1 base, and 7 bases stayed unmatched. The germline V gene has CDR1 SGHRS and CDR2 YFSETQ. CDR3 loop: CASSGSGVVSYNEQFF. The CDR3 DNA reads TGCGCCAGCAGCGGTAGCGGGGTGGTATCCTACAATGAGCAGTTCTTC.

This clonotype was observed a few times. This CDR3 reads CASSPGLVSYNEQFF. CDR3 DNA sequence: TGTGCCAGCTCACCAGGACTAGTTTCCTACAATGAGCAGTTCTTC. The rearrangement joins TRBV18 to TRBJ2-1; 7 positions agree with TRBD2. The CDR3 has 15 amino acids. Trimming took 2 bases from V and 1 from J; bases not matched to a gene: 2. CDR1 and CDR2 (germline): KGHSH, LQKENI.

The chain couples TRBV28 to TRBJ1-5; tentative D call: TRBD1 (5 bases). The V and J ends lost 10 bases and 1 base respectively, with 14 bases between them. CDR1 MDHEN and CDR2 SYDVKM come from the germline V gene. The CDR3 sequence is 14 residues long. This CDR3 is CATWTRASNQPQHF. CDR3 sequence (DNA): TGTGCCACTTGGACACGGGCAAGCAATCAGCCCCAGCATTTT.

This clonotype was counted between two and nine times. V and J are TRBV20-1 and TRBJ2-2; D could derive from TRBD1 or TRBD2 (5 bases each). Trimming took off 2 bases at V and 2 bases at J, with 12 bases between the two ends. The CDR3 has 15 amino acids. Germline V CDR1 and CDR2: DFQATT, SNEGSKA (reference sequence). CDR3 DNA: TGCAGTGCTAGAAAACCGGGACCAAACACCGGGGAGCTGTTTTTT. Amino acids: CSARKPGPNTGELFF.

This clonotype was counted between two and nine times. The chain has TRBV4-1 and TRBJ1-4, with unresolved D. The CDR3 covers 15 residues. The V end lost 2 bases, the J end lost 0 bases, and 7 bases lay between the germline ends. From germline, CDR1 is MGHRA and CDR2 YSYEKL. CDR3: CASSQQPATNEKLFF. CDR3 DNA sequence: TGCGCCAGCAGCCAACAGCCTGCAACTAATGAAAAACTGTTTTTT.

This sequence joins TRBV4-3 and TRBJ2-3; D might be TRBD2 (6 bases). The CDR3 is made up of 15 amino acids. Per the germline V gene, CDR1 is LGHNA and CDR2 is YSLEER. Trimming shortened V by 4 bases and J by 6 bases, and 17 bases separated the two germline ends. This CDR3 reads CASSPTPGETDTQYF. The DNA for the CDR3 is TGCGCCAGCAGCCCCACCCCGGGGGAAACGGATACGCAGTATTTT.

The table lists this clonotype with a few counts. The CDR3 loop is CASSKTERNFSLDVPSASTDTQYF. The CDR3 DNA sequence: TGTGCCAGCAGCAAAACTGAGCGGAACTTTTCCCTGGACGTCCCTAGCGCCAGCACAGATACGCAGTATTTT. The rearrangement links TRBV21-1 to TRBJ2-3; the table's D call of TRBD1 was not tested on the DNA. TRBV21-1 is a known pseudogene. The CDR3 sequence is 24 residues long.

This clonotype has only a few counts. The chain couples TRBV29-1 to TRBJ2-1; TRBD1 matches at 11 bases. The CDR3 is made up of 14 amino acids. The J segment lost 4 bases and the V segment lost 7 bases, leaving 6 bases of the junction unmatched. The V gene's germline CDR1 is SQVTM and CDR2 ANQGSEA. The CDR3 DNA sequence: TGCAGCGCATGGGACAGGGGGGGGTACAATGAGCAGTTCTTC. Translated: CSAWDRGGYNEQFF.

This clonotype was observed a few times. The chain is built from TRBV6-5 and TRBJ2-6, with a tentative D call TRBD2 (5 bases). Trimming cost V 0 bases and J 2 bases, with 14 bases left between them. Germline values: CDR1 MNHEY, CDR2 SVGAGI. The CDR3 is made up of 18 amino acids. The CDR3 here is CASSYSYPGNPGANVLTF. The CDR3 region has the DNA TGTGCCAGCAGTTACTCGTATCCGGGGAACCCTGGGGCCAACGTCCTGACTTTC.

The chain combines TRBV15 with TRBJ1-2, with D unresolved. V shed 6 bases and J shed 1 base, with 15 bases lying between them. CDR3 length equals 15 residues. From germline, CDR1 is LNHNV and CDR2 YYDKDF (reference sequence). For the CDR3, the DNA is TGTGCCACCAGTAAACATCTAGGAAATAACTATGGCTACACCTTC. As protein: CATSKHLGNNYGYTF.

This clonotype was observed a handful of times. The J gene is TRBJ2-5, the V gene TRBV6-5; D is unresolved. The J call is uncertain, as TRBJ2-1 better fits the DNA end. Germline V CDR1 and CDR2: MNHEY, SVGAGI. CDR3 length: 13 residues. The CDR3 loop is CASSYPKVNEQFF. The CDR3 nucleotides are TGTGCCAGCAGTTACCCGAAAGTAAATGAGCAGTTCTTC.

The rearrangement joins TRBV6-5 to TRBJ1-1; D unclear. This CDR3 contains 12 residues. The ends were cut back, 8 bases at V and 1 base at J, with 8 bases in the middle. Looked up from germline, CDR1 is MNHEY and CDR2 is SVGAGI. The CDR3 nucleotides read TGTGCCAGCCACCGGGGGAACACTGAAGCTTTCTTT. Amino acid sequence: CASHRGNTEAFF.